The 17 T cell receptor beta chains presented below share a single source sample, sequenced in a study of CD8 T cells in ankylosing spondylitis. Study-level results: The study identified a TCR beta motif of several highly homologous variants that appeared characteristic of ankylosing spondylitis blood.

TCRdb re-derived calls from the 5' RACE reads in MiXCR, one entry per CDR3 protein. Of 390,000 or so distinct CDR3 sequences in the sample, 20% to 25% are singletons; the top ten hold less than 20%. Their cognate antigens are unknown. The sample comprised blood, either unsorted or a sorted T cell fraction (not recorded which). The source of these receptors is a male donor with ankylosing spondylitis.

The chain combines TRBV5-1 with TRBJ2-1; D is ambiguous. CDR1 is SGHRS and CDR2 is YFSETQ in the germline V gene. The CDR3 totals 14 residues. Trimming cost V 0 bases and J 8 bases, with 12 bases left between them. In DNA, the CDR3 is TGCGCCAGCAGCTTGGCCGAGGCTTCCGATGAGCAGTTCTTC. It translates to CASSLAEASDEQFF.

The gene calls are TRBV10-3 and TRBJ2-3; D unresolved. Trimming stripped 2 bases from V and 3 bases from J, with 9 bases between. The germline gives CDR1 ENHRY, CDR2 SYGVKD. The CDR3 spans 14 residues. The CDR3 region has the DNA TGTGCCATCAGTGAGGGGCGGCCGACAGATACGCAGTATTTT. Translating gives CAISEGRPTDTQYF.

The CDR3 here is CASSLSGVTYEQYF. CDR3 DNA sequence: TGTGCCAGCAGCTTGAGCGGGGTTACCTACGAGCAGTACTTC. The gene calls are TRBV7-8 and TRBJ2-7; 7 nucleotides match TRBD2. CDR1 is SGHVS, CDR2 FQNEAQ, per germline. The CDR3 has 14 residues. The junction had 4 bases not matched to a gene; V was cut back by 3 bases and J by 2 bases.

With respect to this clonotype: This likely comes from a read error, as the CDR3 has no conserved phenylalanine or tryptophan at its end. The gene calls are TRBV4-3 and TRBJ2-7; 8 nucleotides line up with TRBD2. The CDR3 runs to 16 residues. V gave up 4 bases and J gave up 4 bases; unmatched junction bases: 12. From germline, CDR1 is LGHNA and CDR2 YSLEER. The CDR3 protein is CASSPEQSGSGYEQYI. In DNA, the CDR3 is TGCGCCAGCAGCCCCGAGCAAAGCGGGAGTGGGTACGAGCAGTACATC.

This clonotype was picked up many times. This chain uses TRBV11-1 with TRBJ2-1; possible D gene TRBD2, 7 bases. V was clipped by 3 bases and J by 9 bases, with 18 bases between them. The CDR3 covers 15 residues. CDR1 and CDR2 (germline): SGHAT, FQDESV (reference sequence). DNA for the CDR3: TGTGCCAGCAGCTTCGTCCCTCAGGGGAGGGGTGAGCAGTTCTTC. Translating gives CASSFVPQGRGEQFF.

The CDR3 bases are TGCAGTGCCTCCCCCCCGGGTCCCGCTAATGAAAAACTGTTTTTT. Translated: CSASPPGPANEKLFF. The chain recombines TRBV20-1 with TRBJ1-4; no reliable D call. Germline CDR1 DFQATT, CDR2 SNEGSKA (reference sequence). The CDR3 runs 15 residues. The V end lost 6 bases, the J end lost 3 bases, and 17 bases lay between the germline ends.

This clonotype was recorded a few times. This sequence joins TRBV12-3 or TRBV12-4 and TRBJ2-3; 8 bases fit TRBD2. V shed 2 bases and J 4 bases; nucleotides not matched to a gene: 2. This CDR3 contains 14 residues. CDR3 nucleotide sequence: TGTGCCAGCAGTTTACGGGGGGGCCCAGATACGCAGTATTTT. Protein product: CASSLRGGPDTQYF.

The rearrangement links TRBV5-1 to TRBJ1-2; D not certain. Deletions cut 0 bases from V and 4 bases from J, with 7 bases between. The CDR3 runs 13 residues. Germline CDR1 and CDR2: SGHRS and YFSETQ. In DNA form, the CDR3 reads TGCGCCAGCAGCTTGGTCGTTACCTATGGCTACACCTTC. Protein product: CASSLVVTYGYTF.

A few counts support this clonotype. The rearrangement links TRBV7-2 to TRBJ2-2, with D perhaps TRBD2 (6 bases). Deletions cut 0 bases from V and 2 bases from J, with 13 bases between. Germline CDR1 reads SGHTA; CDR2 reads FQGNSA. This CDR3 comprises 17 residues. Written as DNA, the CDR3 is TGTGCCAGCAGCTTAGCGCTTACTAGCAGAAACACCGGGGAGCTGTTTTTT. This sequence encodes CASSLALTSRNTGELFF.

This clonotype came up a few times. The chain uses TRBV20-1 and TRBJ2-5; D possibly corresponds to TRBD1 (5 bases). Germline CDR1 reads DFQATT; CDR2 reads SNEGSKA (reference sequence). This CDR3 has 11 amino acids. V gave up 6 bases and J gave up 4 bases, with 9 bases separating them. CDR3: CSANTGETQYF. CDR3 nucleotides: TGCAGTGCCAACACAGGAGAGACCCAGTACTTC.

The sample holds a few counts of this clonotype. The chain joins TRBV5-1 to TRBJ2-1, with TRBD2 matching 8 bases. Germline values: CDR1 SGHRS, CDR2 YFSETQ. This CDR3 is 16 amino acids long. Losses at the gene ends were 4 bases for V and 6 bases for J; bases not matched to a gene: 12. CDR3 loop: CASSKPVAGPPNEQFF. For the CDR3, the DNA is TGCGCCAGCAGCAAACCAGTAGCGGGACCCCCCAATGAGCAGTTCTTC.

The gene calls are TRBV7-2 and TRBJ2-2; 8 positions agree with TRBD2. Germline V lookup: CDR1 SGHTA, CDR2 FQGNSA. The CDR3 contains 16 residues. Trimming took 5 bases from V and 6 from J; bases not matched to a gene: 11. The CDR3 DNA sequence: TGTGCCAGCAGCCCTAGGATTTGGCGGGAGGCCGGGGAGCTGTTTTTT. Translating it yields CASSPRIWREAGELFF. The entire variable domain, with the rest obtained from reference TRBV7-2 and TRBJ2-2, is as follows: GAGVSQSPSNKVTEKGKDVELRCDPISGHTALYWYRQSLGQGLEFLIYFQGNSAPDKSGLPSDRFSAERTGGSVSTLTIQRTQQEDSAVYLCASSPRIWREAGELFFGEGSRLTVL.

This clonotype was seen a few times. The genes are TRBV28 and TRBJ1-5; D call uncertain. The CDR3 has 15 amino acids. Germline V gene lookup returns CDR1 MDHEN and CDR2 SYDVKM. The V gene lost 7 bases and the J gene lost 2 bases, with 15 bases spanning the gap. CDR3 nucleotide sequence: TGTGCCAGCACCCGGCTCGCGGTGGGCAATCAGCCCCAGCATTTT. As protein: CASTRLAVGNQPQHF.

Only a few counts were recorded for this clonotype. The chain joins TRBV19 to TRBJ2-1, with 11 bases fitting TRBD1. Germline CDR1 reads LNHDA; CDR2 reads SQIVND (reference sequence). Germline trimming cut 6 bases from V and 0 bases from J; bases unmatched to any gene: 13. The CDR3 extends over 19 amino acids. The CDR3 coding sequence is TGTGCCAGTAGCACTCTTCCGGGACAGGGGGTGGGCTCCTACAATGAGCAGTTCTTC. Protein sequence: CASSTLPGQGVGSYNEQFF.

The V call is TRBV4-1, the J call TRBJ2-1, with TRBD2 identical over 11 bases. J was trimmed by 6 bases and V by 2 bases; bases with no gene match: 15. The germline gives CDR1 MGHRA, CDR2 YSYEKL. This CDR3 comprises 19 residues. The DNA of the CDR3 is TGCGCCAGCAGCCAAAGACTAGCGGGAACCAATAGTCGGTCCAATGAGCAGTTCTTC. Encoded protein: CASSQRLAGTNSRSNEQFF.

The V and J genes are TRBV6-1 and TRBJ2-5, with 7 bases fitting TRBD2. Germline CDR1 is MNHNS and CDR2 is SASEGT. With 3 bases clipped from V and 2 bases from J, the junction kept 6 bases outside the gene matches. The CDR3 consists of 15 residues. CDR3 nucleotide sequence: TGTGCCAGCAGTGAGGCTAGCGGAGTACAAGAGACCCAGTACTTC. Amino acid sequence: CASSEASGVQETQYF.

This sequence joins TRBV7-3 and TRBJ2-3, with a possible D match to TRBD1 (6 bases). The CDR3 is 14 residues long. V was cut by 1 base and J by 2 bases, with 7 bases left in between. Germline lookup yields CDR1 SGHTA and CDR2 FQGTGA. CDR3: CASSLRGLTDTQYF. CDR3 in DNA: TGTGCCAGCAGCTTAAGGGGGCTCACAGATACGCAGTATTTT.